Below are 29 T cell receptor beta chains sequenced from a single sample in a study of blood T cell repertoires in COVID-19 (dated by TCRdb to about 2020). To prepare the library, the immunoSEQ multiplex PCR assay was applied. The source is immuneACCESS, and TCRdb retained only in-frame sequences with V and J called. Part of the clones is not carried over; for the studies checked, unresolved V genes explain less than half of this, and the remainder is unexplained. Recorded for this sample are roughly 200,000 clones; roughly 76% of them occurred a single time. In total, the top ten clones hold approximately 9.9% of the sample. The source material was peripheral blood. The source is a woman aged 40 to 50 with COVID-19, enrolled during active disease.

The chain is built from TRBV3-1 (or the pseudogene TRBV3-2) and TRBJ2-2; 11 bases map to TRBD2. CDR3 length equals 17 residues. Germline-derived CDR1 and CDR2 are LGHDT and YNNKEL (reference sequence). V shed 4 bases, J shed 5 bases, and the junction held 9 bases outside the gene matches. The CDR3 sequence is CASSLTSGGAGTGELFF. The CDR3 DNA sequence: TGTGCCAGCAGCCTAACTAGCGGGGGCGCCGGGACCGGGGAGCTGTTTTTT.

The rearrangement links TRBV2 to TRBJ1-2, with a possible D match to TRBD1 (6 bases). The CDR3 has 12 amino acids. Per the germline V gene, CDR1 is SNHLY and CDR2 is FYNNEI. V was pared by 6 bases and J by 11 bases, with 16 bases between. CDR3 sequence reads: CASRPPGQSYTF. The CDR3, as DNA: TGTGCCAGCAGACCTCCTGGACAGAGTTACACCTTC. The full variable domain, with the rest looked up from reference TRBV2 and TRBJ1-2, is EPEVTQTPSHQVTQMGQEVILRCVPISNHLYFYWYRQILGQKVEFLVSFYNNEISEKSEIFDDQFSVERPDGSNFTLKIRSTKLEDSAMYFCASRPPGQSYTFGSGTRLTVV.

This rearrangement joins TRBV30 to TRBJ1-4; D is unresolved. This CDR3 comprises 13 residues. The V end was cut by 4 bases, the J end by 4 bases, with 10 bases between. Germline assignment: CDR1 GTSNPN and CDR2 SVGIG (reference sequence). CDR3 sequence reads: CAWTGGFNEKLFF. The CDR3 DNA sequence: TGTGCCTGGACCGGAGGGTTTAATGAAAAACTGTTTTTT.

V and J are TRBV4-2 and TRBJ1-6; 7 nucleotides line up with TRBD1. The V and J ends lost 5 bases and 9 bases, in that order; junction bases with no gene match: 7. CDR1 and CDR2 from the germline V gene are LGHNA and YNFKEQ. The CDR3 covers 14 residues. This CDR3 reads CASSTGVLASPLHF. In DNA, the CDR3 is TGTGCCAGCAGCACAGGGGTTTTAGCTTCACCCCTCCACTTT.

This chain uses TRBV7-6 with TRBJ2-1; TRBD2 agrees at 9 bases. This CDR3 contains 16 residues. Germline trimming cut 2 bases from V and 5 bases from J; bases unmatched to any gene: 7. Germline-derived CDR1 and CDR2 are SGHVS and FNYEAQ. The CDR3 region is CASSLTLAGLDNEQFF. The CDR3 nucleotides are TGTGCCAGCAGCTTAACGCTAGCGGGACTAGACAATGAGCAGTTCTTC.

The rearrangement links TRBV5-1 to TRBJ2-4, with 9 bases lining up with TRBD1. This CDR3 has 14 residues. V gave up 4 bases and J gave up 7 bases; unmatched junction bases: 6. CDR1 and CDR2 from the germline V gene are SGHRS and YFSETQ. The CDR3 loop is CASSPGQGFNIQYF. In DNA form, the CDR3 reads TGCGCCAGCAGCCCGGGACAGGGATTCAACATTCAGTACTTC.

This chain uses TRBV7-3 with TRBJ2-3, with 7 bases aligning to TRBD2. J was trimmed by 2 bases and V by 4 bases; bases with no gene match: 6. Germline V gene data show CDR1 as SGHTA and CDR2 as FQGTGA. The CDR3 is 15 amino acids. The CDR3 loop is CASSSGTTLTDTQYF. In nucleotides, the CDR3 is TGTGCCAGCAGCTCCGGGACTACTCTCACAGATACGCAGTATTTT.

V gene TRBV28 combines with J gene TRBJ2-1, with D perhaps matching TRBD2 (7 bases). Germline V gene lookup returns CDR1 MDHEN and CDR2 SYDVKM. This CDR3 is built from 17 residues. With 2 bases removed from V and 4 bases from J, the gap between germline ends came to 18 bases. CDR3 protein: CASSLGRGGSRYNEQFF. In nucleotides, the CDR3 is TGTGCCAGCAGTTTAGGCAGGGGAGGGTCTCGGTACAATGAGCAGTTCTTC.

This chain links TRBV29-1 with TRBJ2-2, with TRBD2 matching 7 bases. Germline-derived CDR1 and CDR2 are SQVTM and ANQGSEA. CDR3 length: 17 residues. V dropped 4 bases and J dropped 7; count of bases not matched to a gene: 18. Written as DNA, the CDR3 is TGCAGCGTTGCCGGCCCTGATGGCGGGAGTTTCGGCGGGGAGCTGTTTTTT. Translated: CSVAGPDGGSFGGELFF.

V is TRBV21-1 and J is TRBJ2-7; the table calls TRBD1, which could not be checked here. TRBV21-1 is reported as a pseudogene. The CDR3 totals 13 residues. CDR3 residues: CASSIPTEPEQYV. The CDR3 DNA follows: TGTGCCAGCAGCATACCGACAGAGCCCGAGCAGTACGTC.

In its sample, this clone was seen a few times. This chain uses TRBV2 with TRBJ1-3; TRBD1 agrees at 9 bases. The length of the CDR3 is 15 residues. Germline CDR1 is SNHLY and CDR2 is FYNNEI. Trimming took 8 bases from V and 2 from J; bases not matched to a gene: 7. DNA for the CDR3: TGTGCCAGCTGGGGACAGGGAGGGACTGGAAACACCATATATTTT. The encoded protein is CASWGQGGTGNTIYF.

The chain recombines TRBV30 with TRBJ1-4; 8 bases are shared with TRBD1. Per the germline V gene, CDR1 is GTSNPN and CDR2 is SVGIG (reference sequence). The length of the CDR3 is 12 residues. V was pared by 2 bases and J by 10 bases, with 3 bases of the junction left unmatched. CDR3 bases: TGTGCCTGGAGTAAACAGGGGGGAAAACTGTTTTTT. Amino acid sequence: CAWSKQGGKLFF.

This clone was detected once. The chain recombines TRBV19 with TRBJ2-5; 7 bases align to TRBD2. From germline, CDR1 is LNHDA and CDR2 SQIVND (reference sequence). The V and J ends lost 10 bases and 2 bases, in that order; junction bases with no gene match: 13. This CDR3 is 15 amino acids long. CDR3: CATKSLAAAQETQYF. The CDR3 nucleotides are TGTGCCACCAAGAGTCTAGCGGCCGCTCAAGAGACCCAGTACTTC.

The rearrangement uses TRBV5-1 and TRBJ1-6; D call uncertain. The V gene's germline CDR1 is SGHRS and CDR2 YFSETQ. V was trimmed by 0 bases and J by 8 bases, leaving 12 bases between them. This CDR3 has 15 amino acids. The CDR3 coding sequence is TGCGCCAGCAGCTTGGTCCCAGGAATGGATTCACCCCTCCACTTT. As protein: CASSLVPGMDSPLHF.

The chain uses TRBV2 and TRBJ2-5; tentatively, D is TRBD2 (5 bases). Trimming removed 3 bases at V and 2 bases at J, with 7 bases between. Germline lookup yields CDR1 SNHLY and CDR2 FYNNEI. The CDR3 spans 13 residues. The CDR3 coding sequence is TGTGCCAGCAGTGAGTCGGGGCAAGAGACCCAGTACTTC. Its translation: CASSESGQETQYF.

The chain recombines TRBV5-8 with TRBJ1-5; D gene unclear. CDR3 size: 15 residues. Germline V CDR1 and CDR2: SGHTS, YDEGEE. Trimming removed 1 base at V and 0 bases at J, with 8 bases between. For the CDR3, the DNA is TGTGCCAGCAGCTTGCTAGAAGATAGCAATCAGCCCCAGCATTTT. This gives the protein CASSLLEDSNQPQHF.

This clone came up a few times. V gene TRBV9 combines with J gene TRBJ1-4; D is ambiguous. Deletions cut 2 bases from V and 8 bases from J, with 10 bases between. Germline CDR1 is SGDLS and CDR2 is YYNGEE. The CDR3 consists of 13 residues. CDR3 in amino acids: CASSVSFQEKLFF. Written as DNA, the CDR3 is TGTGCCAGCAGCGTCAGTTTTCAGGAAAAACTGTTTTTT.

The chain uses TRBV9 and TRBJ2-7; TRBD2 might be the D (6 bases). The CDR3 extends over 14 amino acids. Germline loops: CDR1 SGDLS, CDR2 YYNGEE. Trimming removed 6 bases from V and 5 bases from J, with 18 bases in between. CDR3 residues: CASKSGEEEHEQYV. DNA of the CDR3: TGTGCCAGCAAATCGGGGGAGGAGGAGCACGAGCAGTACGTC.

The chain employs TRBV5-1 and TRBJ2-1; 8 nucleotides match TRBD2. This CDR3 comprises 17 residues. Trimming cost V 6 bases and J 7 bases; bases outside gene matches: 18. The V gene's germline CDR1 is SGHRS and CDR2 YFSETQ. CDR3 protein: CASMDDERAGVGNEQFF. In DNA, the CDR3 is TGCGCCAGCATGGATGATGAGCGAGCGGGAGTGGGGAATGAGCAGTTCTTC.

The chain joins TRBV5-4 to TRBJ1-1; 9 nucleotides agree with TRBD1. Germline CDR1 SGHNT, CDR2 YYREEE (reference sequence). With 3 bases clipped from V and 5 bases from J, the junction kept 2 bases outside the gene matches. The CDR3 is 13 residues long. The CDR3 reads CASSWTGATEAFF. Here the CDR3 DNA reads TGTGCCAGCAGCTGGACAGGGGCAACTGAAGCTTTCTTT. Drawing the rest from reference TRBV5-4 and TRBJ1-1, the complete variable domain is ETGVTQSPTHLIKTRGQQVTLRCSSQSGHNTVSWYQQALGQGPQFIFQYYREEENGRGNFPPRFSGLQFPNYSSELNVNALELDDSALYLCASSWTGATEAFFGQGTRLTVV.

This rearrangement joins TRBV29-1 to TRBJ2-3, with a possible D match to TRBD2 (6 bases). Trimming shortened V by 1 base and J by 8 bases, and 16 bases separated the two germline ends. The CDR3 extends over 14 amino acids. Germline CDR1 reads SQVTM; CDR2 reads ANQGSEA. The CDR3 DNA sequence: TGCAGCGTTGAAGGGGGTGGCCGGGGAGGTACGCAGTATTTT. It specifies CSVEGGGRGGTQYF.

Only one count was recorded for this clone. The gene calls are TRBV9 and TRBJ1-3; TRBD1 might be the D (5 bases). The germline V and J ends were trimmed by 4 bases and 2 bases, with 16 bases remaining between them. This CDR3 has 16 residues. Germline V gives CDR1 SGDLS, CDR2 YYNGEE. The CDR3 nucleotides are TGTGCCAGCAGCCCCGGCGGAGGGGAGACTGGAAACACCATATATTTT. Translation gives CASSPGGGETGNTIYF.

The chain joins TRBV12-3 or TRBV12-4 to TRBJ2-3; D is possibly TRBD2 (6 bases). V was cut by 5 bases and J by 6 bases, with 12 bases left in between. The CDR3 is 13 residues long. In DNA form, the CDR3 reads TGTGCCAGCAGTAACAGGAGGGTGGATACGCAGTATTTT. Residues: CASSNRRVDTQYF.

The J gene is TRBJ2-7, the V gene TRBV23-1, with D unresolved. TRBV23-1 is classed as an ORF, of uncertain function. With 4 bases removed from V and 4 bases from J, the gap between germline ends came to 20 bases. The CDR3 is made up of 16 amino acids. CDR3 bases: TGCGCCAGCAGTCCAGAAAGAACAGAGCCCCAATACGAGCAGTACTTC. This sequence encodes CASSPERTEPQYEQYF.

DNA for the CDR3: TGTGCCAGCAGACTAGGCAGTCTCTCCTACGAGCAGTACTTC. Translating it yields CASRLGSLSYEQYF. The chain is built from TRBV27 and TRBJ2-7; TRBD2 is a possible D gene (5 bases). In germline, CDR1 is MNHEY, CDR2 SMNVEV (reference sequence). Between the trimmed V and J ends, which lost 6 bases and 0 bases, there was a span of 12 bases. CDR3 size: 14 residues.

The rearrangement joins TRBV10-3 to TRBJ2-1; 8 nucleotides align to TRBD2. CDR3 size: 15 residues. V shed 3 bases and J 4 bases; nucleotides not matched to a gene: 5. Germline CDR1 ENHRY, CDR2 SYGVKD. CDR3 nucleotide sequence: TGTGCCATCAGTGATCCGGGAGGGTTGTACAATGAGCAGTTCTTC. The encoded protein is CAISDPGGLYNEQFF.

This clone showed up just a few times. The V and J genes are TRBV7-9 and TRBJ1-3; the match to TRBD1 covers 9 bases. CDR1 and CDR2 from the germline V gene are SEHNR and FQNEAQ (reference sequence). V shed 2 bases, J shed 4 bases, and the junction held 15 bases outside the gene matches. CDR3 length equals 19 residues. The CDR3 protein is CASSLLASAGTGHGNTIYF. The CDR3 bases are TGTGCCAGCAGCTTATTGGCTTCCGCCGGGACAGGGCACGGAAACACCATATATTTT.

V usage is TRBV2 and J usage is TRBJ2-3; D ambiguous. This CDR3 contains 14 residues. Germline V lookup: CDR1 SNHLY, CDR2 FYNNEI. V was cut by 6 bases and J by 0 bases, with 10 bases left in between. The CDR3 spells CASSRVSSTDTQYF. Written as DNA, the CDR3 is TGTGCCAGCAGCCGTGTTTCTAGCACAGATACGCAGTATTTT.

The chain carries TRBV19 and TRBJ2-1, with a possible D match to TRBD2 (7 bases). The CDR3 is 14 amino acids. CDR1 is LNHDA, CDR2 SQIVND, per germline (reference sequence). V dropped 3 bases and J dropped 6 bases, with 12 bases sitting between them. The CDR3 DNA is TGTGCCAGTAGTATTGGGAGGGGGGCCAATGAGCAGTTCTTC. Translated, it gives CASSIGRGANEQFF.